The sequence of this T cell receptor beta chain was determined in a study of blood T cell repertoires in COVID-19. Background on the study: PBMCs, B-cell-depleted T cells, or T cells were the source of the cDNA or gDNA that made up the material.

This clone has a handful of counts. Sequenced by immunoSEQ multiplex PCR; TCRdb stores in-frame clones only, minus some. The data contain approximately 160,000 clones, around 81% of them singletons. The J segment lost 0 bases and the V segment lost 1 base, leaving 6 bases of the junction unmatched. CDR1 and CDR2 (germline): SGHRS, YFSETQ. The CDR3 consists of 16 residues. The receptor was derived from a man in his 60s with active or convalescent COVID-19. V gene TRBV5-1 combines with J gene TRBJ1-1; TRBD1 aligns across 7 bases. Sequencing was carried out using peripheral blood. The DNA for the CDR3 is TGCGCCAGCAGCTTGCAAGGGGGCGCGGTGAACACTGAAGCTTTCTTT. It translates to CASSLQGGAVNTEAFF.